A selection of T cell receptor beta chains follows, all from one sample in a study of blood T cells in healthy people across ages. TCRdb analysed the 5' RACE reads with MiXCR anew, one entry per CDR3 protein. The sample carries nearly 1 million distinct CDR3 sequences, roughly 51% recorded once. Material for sequencing was blood. The receptors stem from a woman aged 55-69 years in good health. CDR3s include the opening cysteine and the closing phenylalanine or tryptophan.

TRBJ1-2 TRBV6-6 CASSPDRAGANYGYTF
TRBJ2-7 TRBV6-6 CASSYTGTPVGEQYF
TRBJ2-7 TRBV20-1 CSAPLAGDSGEQYF
TRBJ2-1 TRBV20-1 CSARHRDRAYNEQFF
TRBJ2-7 TRBV28 CATLLQGKQYF
TRBJ2-1 TRBV20-1 CSVRRNEQFF
TRBJ2-1 TRBV4-1 CASSQVRDKRQFF
TRBJ1-2 TRBV20-1 CSARGRQGDLYGYTF
NA TRBV4-1 CASSQGTSGRQTQYF
TRBJ1-5 TRBV28 CASSRIGGTGEPYQPQHF
TRBJ2-2 TRBV29-1 CSVGGRGTGELFF
TRBJ1-5 TRBV6-2/TRBV6-3 CASSYAGVVQPQHF
NA TRBV20-1 CSAGEREGRYEQYF
TRBJ2-1 TRBV24-1 CTTSDAGTSSNEQFF
TRBJ1-1 TRBV6-6 CASSDRGQNTEAFF
TRBJ2-7 TRBV5-8 CASTTRQGAHEQYF
TRBJ2-6 TRBV5-1 CASSLTGSSGANVLTF
TRBJ2-3 TRBV29-1 CSVELPGLRYTQYF
TRBJ2-3 TRBV4-3 CASSYNTGNTQYF
TRBJ2-5 TRBV3-1 CASSQRREGKEQYF
TRBJ1-1 TRBV5-6 CASSSRGRRAEAFF
TRBJ2-5 TRBV12-3/TRBV12-4 CASSLADGGSHNEQYF
TRBJ2-1 TRBV5-1 CASIDPTGVGGNEQFF
TRBJ1-5 TRBV18 CASSSGTHSNQPQHF
TRBJ2-1 TRBV20-1 CSAQGLAGDEQFF
TRBJ2-3 TRBV10-3 CAHRDSTTDTQYF
TRBJ2-5 TRBV3-1 CASSLPAGGTETQYF
TRBJ2-5 TRBV12-3/TRBV12-4 CASSISNEQYF
TRBJ2-1 TRBV20-1 CSAPPGGNEQFF
TRBJ2-1 TRBV11-2 CASSPSLAAVNEQFF
TRBJ2-2 TRBV27 CASGYTSNTGELFF
TRBJ2-3 TRBV20-1 CSARDWGEVDTQYF
TRBJ1-6 TRBV9 CASSVDQGSNSPLHF
TRBJ2-6 TRBV30 CAWRPHGSGANVLTF
TRBJ2-6 TRBV27 CASGETRGPGANVLTF
TRBJ1-2 TRBV20-1 CSARDPPGRGANYGYTF
TRBJ2-3 TRBV7-9 CASSRGAGGLDTQYF
TRBJ1-5 TRBV10-3 CAISEFALKQTGQPQHF
TRBJ2-3 TRBV27 CASSVLQTNTQYF
TRBJ2-1 TRBV20-1 CSARGRGSEQFF
TRBJ2-7 TRBV2 CASGWGYEQYF
NA TRBV7-3 CASSLFAQGPHEQYF
TRBJ2-2 TRBV7-8 CASSVVRAGELFF
NA TRBV20-1 CSAPRAQRYSEQYF
TRBJ2-7 TRBV3-1 CASSQSGSEQYF
TRBJ1-6 TRBV7-6 CASSLEADGIIQPLHF
TRBJ2-3 TRBV4-3 CASSQESNSGSYEGNSYTQYF
TRBJ1-2 TRBV4-1 CASSRTGAKEGGYTF
TRBJ2-5 TRBV11-2 CASSPVTGFQETQYF
TRBJ1-2 TRBV14 CASSSYRTGYTF